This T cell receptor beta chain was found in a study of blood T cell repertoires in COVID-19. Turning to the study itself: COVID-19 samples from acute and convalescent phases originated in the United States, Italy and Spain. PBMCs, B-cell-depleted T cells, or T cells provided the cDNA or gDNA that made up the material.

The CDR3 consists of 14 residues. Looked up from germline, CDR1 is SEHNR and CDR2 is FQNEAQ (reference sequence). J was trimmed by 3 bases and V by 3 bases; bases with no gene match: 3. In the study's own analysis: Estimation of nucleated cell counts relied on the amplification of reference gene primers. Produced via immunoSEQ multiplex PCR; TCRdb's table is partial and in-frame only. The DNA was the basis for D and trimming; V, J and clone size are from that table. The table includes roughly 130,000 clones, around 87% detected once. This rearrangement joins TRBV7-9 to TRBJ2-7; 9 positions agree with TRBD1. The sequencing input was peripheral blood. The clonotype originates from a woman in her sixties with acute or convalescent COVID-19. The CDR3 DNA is TGTGCCAGCAGCTTTGGGGGACAGGGCTACGAGCAGTACGTC. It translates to CASSFGGQGYEQYV.